This TCR beta chain was retrieved from a study of beta chain features in type 1 diabetes. Study-level points and caveats: For patients and controls alike, PCR might favor shorter templates to the same degree.

Notes on this clone: Its antigen is undetermined.

V was shortened by 4 bases and J by 6 bases, with 18 bases between the two germline ends. CDR1 is KGHSH, CDR2 LQKENI, per germline. CDR3 size: 16 residues. Isolated RNA was reverse transcribed in full, so expressed TCRB transcripts were sequenced. Sequenced by immunoSEQ multiplex PCR; TCRdb stores in-frame clones only, minus some. The sample includes more than 150,000 clones, over 8.5% of them seen just once. Each population that was sorted was more than 95% pure. V is TRBV18 and J is TRBJ2-2; D possibly corresponds to TRBD2 (5 bases). The sequence was obtained from a man between 18 and 29 years old in good health. Sequenced: central memory CD4+ T cells from blood. The DNA of the CDR3 is TGTGCCAGCTCACTCTCCAGAGGAGGAGTTGCCGGGGAGCTGTTTTTT. Translating gives CASSLSRGGVAGELFF.